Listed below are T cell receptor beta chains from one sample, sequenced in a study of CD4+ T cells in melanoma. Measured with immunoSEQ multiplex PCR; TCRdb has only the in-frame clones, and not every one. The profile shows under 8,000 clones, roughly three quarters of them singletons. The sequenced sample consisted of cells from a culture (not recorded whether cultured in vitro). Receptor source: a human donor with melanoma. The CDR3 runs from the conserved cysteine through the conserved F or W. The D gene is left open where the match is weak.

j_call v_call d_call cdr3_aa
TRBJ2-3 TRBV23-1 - CASSQRVRVTDTQYF
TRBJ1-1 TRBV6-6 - CASSRPMNTEAFF
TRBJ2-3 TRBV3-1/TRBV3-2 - CASSPRGGSDTQYF
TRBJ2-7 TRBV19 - CASGRLNPQYF
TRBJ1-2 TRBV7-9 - CASRKDSNYGYTF
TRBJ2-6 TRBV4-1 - CASSHPRGSTGANVLTF
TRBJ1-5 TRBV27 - CASRAGNQPQHF
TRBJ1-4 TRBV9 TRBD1 CASSLSDRGDEKLFF
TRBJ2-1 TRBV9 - CASSLTNREEDEQFF
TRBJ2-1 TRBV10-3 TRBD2 CAISEFSGGAGNEQFF
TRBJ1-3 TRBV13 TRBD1 CASSWTGQGNTIYF
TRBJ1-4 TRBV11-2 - CASSTVGYAVNEKLFF
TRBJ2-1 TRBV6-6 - CASSPSPSEQFF
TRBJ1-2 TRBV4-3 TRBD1 CASSRVGDSRVYGYTF
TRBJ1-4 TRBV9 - CASSAQVGANEKLFF
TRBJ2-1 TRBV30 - CAWNARRELYNEQFF
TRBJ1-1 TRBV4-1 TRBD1 CASSQADRLSREAFF
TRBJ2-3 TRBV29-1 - CSAITDGTNTQYF
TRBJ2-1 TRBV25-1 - CASSEFAPDRWGEGQFF
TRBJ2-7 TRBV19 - CATRGGASGEQYF
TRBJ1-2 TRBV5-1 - CASSQDRIYGYTF
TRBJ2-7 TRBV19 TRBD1 CASSRTGGFYEQYF
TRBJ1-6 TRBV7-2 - CASSLLPAGRDSPLHF
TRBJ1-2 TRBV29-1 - CSVEGGAGGYTF
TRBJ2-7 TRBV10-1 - CASSESRDRAYEQYF
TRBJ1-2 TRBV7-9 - CASSFLGTELGYTF
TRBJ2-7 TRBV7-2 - CAILLGYEQYF
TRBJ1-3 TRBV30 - CAWSEGGTGNTIYF
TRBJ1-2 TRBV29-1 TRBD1 CSVRQGTYGYTF
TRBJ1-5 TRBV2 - CASSSNRGGNQPQHF
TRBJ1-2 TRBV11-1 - CASSFGDYGYTF
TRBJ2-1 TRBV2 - CASRTWTVRSYNEQFF
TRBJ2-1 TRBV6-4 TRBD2 CASSGRSLAGGYNEQFF
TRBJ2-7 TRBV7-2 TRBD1 CASSLGQGLSYEQYF
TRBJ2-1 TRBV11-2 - CASSLNLAGYNEQFF
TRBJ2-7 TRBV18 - CASSLGRRDEQYF
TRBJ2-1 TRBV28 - CASSLSGLGGWGFRNEGKQFF
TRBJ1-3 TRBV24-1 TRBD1 CATGRGLGNTIYF
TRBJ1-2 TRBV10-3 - CAIEDGGKGYGYTF
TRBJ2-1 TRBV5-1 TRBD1 CASSSGQGALNEQFF
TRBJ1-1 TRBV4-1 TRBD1 CASSLRTGNTEAFF
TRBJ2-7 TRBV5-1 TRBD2 CASSDRTSSYEQYF
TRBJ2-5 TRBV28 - CASSSGTPQETQYF
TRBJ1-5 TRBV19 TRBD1 CASSIVDREDQPQHF
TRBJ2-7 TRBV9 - CASSADGAVINEQYF
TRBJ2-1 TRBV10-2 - CASSEPRGLSSYNEQFF
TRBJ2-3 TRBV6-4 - CASSDQSTDTQYF
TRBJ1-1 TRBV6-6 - CASSFLGENTEAFF
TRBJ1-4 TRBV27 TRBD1 CATGPGQGIEKLFF
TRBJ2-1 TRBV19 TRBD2 CASSTAAGGRFKQFF
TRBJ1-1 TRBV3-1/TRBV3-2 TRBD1 CASSPGQLNTEAFF
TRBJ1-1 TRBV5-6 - CASSPDSRSNTEAFF
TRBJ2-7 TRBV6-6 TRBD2 CASSPEGTISYEQYF
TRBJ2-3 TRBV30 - CAGRWGSGTDTQYF
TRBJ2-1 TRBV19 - CASSIDDRFGSYNEQFF